What follows are 2 T cell receptor beta chains derived from one specimen sequenced in a study of blood T cell repertoires in COVID-19. TCRdb's copy holds only in-frame clones and misses some; the assay was immunoSEQ multiplex PCR. The profile covers a few hundred thousand clones, with 70% to 85% appearing a single time and approximately 1.2% taken by the ten largest. Sequencing was performed on PBMCs or T cells enriched from blood (not recorded which). The receptors were sampled from a middle-aged woman with acute COVID-19.

The chain combines TRBV14 with TRBJ2-7; no clear D gene. This CDR3 contains 13 residues. Trimming cost V 4 bases and J 3 bases, with 10 bases left between them. Germline CDR1 reads SGHDN; CDR2 reads FVKESK. In DNA, the CDR3 is TGTGCCAGCAGCCCCGCCGGTGGCTACGAGCAGTACTTC. Encoded protein: CASSPAGGYEQYF.

V and J are TRBV11-2 and TRBJ2-1; unclear D gene. The germline V gene encodes CDR1 SGHAT and CDR2 FQNNGV. The CDR3 is 12 amino acids. Trimming stripped 1 base from V and 10 bases from J, with 8 bases between. The CDR3 loop reads CASSLGSREQFF. The CDR3 DNA follows: TGTGCCAGCAGCTTAGGTTCTCGGGAGCAGTTCTTC.